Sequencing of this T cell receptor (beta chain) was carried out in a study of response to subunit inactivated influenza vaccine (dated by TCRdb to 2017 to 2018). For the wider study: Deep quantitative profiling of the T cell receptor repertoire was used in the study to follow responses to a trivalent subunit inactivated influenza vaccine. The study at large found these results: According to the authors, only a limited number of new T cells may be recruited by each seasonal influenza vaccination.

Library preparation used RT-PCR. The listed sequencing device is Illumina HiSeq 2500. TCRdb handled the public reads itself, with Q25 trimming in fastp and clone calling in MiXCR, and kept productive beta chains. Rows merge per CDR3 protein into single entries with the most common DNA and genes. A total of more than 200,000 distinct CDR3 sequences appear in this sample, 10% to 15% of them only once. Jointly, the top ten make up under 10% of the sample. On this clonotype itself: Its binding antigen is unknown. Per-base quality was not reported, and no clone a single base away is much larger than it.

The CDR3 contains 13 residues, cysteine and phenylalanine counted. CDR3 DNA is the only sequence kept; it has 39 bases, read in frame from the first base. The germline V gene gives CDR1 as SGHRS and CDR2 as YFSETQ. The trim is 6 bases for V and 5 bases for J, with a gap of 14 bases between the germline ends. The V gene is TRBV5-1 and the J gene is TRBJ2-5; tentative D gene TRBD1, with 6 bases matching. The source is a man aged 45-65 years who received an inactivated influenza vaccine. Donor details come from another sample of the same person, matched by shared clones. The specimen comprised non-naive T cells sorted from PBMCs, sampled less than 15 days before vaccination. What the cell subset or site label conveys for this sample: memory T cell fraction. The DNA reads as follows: TGCGCCAGCAACCCACAGGGTACGGAGACCCAGTACTTC. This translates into CASNPQGTETQYF.